The clone carrying this T cell receptor beta chain came up a few times. Its antigen is as yet unknown. A read error may account for a junction end that differs from germline. This CDR3 has 17 residues. Germline V gives CDR1 SSHAT, CDR2 FNYEAQ (reference sequence). These data are taken from a study of post-analysis software for immune sequencing data. The TCR beta cDNA libraries contained unique molecular identifiers. In TCRdb, the PCR reads were re-called with MiXCR into one record per CDR3 protein. The sample yields over 300,000 distinct CDR3 sequences, approximately 38% seen once. General observations from the study: Elevated frequency relative to controls characterized about 5 TRBV segments in patients, TRBV5-6, TRBV5-1 and TRBV20-1 among them.

The V and J genes are TRBV7-7 and TRBJ2-1; D perhaps matches TRBD2 (6 bases). This TCR derives from a girl aged 5-17 years with multiple sclerosis. The sample was blood. The CDR3 is CASSSYPRGSSYNEQFF. The CDR3 DNA is TGTGCTAGCAGCTCCTATCCTCGGGGGAGCTCCTACAATGAGCAGTTCTTC.